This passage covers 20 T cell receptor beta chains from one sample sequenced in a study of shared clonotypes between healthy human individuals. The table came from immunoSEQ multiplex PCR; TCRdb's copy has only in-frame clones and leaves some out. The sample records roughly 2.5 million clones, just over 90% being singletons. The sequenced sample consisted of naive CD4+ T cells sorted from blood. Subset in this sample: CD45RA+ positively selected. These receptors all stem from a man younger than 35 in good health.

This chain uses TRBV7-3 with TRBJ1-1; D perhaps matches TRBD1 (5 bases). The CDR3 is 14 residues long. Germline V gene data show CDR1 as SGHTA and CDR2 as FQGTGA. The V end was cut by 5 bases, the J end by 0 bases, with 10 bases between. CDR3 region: CASSVAGLNTEAFF. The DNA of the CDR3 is TGTGCCAGCAGCGTCGCAGGGTTGAACACTGAAGCTTTCTTT.

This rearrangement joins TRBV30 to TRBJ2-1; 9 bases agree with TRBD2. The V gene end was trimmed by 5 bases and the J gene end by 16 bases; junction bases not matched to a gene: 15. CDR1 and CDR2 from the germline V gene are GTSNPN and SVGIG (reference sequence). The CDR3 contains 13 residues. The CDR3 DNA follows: TGTGCCTGGCGCCAAGCGGGGGGCCTCGGAGATTTCTTC. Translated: CAWRQAGGLGDFF.

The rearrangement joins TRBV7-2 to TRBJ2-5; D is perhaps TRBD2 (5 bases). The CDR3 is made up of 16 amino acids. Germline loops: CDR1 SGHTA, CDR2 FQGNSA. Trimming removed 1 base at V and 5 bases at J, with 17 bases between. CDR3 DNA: TGTGCCAGCAGCTTAGGGCGGTCAGGACTCGGGGAGACCCAGTACTTC. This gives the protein CASSLGRSGLGETQYF.

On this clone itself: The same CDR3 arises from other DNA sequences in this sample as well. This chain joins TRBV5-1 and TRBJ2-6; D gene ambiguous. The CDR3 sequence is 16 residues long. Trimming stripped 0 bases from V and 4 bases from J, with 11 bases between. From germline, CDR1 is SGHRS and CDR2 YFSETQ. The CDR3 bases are TGCGCCAGCAGCTTGGACCTTGGAGCCGGGGCCAACGTCCTGACTTTC. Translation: CASSLDLGAGANVLTF.

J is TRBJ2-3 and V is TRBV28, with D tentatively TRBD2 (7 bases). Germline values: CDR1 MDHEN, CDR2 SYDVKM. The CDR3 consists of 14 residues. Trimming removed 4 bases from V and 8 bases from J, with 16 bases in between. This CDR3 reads CASSSNYREGTQYF. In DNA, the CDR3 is TGTGCCAGCAGTTCCAACTACAGGGAGGGTACGCAGTATTTT. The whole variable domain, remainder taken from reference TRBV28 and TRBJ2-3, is DVKVTQSSRYLVKRTGEKVFLECVQDMDHENMFWYRQDPGLGLRLIYFSYDVKMKEKGDIPEGYSVSREKKERFSLILESASTNQTSMYLCASSSNYREGTQYFGPGTRLTVL.

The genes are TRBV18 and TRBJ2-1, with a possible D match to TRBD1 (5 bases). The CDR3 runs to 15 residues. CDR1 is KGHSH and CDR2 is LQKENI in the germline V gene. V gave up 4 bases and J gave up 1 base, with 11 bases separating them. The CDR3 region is CASSLSQGSYNEQFF. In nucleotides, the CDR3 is TGTGCCAGCTCACTCTCGCAGGGTTCCTACAATGAGCAGTTCTTC.

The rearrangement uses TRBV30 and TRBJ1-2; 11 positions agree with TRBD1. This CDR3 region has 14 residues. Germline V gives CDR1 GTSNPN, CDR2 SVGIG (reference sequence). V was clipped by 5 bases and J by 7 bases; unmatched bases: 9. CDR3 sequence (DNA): TGTGCCTGGGACCGGACAGGGGGCGCCGCTGGCTACACCTTC. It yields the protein CAWDRTGGAAGYTF.

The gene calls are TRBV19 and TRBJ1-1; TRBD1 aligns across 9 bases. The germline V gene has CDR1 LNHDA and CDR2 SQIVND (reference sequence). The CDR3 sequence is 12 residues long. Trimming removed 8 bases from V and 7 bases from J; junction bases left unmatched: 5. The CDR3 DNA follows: TGTGCCAGTGAACAGGGGGCTGGTGAAGCTTTCTTT. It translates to CASEQGAGEAFF.

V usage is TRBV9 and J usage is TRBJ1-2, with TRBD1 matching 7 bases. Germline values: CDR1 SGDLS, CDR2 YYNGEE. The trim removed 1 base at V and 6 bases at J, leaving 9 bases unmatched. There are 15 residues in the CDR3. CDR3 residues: CASSVLQGIADGYTF. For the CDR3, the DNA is TGTGCCAGCAGCGTACTACAGGGGATTGCGGATGGCTACACCTTC.

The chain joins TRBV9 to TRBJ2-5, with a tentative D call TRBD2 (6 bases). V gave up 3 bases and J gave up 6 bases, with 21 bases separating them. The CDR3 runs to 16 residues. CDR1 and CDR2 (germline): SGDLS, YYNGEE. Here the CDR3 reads CASSAGGTATQKTQYF. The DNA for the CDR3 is TGTGCCAGCAGCGCCGGGGGAACAGCTACTCAGAAGACCCAGTACTTC.

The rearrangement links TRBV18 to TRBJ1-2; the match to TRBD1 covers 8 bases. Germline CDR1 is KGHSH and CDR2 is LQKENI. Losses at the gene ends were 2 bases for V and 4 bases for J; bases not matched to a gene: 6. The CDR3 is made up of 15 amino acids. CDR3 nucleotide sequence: TGTGCCAGCTCACCATTGGGCCAGGGGGCCTATGGCTACACCTTC. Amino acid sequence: CASSPLGQGAYGYTF.

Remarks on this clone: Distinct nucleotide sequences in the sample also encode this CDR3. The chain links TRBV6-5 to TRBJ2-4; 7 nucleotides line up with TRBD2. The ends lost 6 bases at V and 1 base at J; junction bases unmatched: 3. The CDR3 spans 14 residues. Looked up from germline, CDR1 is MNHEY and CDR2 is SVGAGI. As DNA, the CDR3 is TGTGCCAGCAGCGCGGGGGTCGCCAAAAACATTCAGTACTTC. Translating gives CASSAGVAKNIQYF.

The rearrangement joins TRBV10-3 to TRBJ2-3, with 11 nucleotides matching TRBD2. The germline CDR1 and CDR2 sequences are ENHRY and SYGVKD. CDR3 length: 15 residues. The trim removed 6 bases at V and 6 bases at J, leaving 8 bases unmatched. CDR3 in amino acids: CAIRVAGGPLDTQYF. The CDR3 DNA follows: TGTGCCATCAGGGTAGCGGGAGGGCCGCTGGATACGCAGTATTTT.

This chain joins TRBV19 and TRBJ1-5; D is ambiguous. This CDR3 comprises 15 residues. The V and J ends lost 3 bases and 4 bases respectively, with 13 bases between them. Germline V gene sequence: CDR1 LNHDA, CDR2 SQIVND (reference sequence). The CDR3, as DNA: TGTGCCAGTAGTATTCTTCACGGGGAAAATCAGCCCCAGCATTTT. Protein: CASSILHGENQPQHF.

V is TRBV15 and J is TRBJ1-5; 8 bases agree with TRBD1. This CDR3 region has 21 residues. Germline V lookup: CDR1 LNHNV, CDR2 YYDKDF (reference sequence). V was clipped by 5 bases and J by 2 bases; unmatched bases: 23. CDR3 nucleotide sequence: TGTGCCACCAGCGGGGCGGGCCTCGGGACAGGTGCCCTTCAGGGCAATCAGCCCCAGCATTTT. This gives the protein CATSGAGLGTGALQGNQPQHF.

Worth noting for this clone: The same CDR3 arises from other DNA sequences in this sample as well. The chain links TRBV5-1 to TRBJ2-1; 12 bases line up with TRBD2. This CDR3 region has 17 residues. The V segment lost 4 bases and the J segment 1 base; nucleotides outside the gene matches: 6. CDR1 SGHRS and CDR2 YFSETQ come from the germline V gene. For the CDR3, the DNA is TGCGCCAGCAGCGCCCGCCTAGCGGGGGGGTCCTACAATGAGCAGTTCTTC. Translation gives CASSARLAGGSYNEQFF.

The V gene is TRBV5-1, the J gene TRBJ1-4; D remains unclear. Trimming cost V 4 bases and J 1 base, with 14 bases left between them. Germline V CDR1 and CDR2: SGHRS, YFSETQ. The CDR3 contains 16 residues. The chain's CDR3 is CASSLAPAGTNEKLFF. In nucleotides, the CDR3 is TGCGCCAGCAGCCTGGCCCCGGCGGGAACTAATGAAAAACTGTTTTTT.

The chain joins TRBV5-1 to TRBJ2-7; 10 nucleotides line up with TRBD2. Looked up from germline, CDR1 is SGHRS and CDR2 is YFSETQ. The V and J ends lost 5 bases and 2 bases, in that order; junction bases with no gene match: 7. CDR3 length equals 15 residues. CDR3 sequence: CASRDLAGATYEQYF. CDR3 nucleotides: TGCGCCAGCAGAGACCTAGCGGGGGCTACCTACGAGCAGTACTTC.

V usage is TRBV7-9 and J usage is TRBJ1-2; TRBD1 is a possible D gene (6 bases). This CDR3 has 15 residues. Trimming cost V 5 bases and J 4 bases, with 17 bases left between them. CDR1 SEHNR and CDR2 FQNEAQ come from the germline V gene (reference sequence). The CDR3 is CASSPDPYRAYGYTF. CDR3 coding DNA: TGTGCCAGCAGCCCAGATCCCTACAGGGCCTATGGCTACACCTTC. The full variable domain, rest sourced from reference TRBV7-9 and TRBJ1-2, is DTGVSQNPRHKITKRGQNVTFRCDPISEHNRLYWYRQTLGQGPEFLTYFQNEAQLEKSRLLSDRFSAERPKGSFSTLEIQRTEQGDSAMYLCASSPDPYRAYGYTFGSGTRLTVV.

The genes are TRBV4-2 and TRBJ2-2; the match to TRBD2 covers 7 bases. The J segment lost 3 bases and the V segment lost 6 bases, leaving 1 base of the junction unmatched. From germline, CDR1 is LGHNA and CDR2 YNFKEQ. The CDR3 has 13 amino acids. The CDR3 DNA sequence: TGTGCCAGCAGGGGGGGGTACACCGGGGAGCTGTTTTTT. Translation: CASRGGYTGELFF.